This T cell receptor (beta chain) is from a study of blood T cell repertoires in COVID-19. Study-wide background: From the United States, Italy and Spain came samples of acute and convalescent COVID-19.

TCRdb's copy holds only in-frame clones and misses some; the assay was immunoSEQ multiplex PCR. The sample has some 230,000 clones, 85% to 90% seen once. Enrollees, about 18 to 89 years old, lived in around 23 US areas. The V end lost 4 bases, the J end lost 5 bases, and 19 bases lay between the germline ends. This CDR3 contains 15 residues. CDR1 and CDR2 (germline): SGDLS, YYNGEE. Sequenced input: PBMCs or T cells enriched from blood (not recorded which). The V gene is TRBV9, the J gene TRBJ2-7, with D perhaps matching TRBD2 (6 bases). This clonotype was obtained from a woman between 18 and 29 years old in a cohort exposed to, infected with or recovered from COVID-19 (not recorded which). CDR3 in amino acids: CASSPQVGGTHEQYF. The CDR3 DNA sequence: TGTGCCAGCAGCCCCCAAGTTGGCGGGACCCACGAGCAGTACTTC.